This entry lists 20 T cell receptor beta chains sequenced from one sample in a study of T cells in Graves' hyperthyroidism and ophthalmopathy. There were TCR beta CDR3 regions amplified from RNA transcripts. TCR CDR3 underwent first-round RT-PCR with the HTBI primer set. TCRdb ran MiXCR on the multiplex PCR reads and lists one entry per CDR3 protein. Of 750,000 to 950,000 distinct CDR3 sequences listed, around 39% are singletons. Material: blood. These receptors all stem from a man aged 18 to 30 with Graves' hyperthyroidism.

Ten or more counts support this clonotype. The CDR3 loop reads CASSLSDNNQPQHF. CDR3 DNA: TGTGCCAGCAGCTTGTCGGACAACAATCAGCCCCAGCATTTT. The J gene is TRBJ1-5, the V gene TRBV7-9; a weak D match, TRBD1 (5 bases). Germline V gene lookup returns CDR1 SEHNR and CDR2 FQNEAQ (reference sequence). This CDR3 has 14 amino acids. The V and J ends lost 3 bases and 3 bases respectively, with 9 bases between them.

This clonotype came up many times. This chain uses TRBV7-9 with TRBJ2-7; maybe TRBD2 (6 bases). CDR3 length equals 13 residues. Trimming left V 5 bases short and J 3 bases short, with 11 bases between. From germline, CDR1 is SEHNR and CDR2 FQNEAQ (reference sequence). CDR3 in amino acids: CASSPGLIYEQYF. The CDR3 DNA is TGTGCCAGCAGCCCGGGACTCATCTACGAGCAGTACTTC.

This chain connects TRBV5-1 to TRBJ2-1; TRBD1 agrees at 7 bases. V lost 1 base and J lost 5; bases outside the gene matches: 3. The CDR3 has 14 residues. CDR1 is SGHRS, CDR2 YFSETQ, per germline. Here the CDR3 reads CASSLRQGDNEQFF. CDR3 in DNA: TGCGCCAGCAGCTTGAGGCAGGGGGACAATGAGCAGTTCTTC.

This clonotype was detected a few times. This chain uses TRBV28 with TRBJ2-7; TRBD1 agrees at 7 bases. Germline CDR1 reads MDHEN; CDR2 reads SYDVKM. The trim removed 10 bases at V and 0 bases at J, leaving 6 bases unmatched. The CDR3 loop spans 13 amino acids. In DNA, the CDR3 is TGTGCCACCGGGACAGTCCGCTCCTACGAGCAGTACTTC. Encoded protein: CATGTVRSYEQYF.

This chain links TRBV20-1 with TRBJ2-5, with 7 bases that match TRBD2. The J call may be mistaken, given a closer DNA end match to TRBJ2-1. CDR1 DFQATT and CDR2 SNEGSKA come from the germline V gene (reference sequence). The CDR3 is made up of 11 amino acids. The CDR3 DNA reads TGCAGTGCTGCGGGGGAGGACGAGCAGTTCTTC. Encoded protein: CSAAGEDEQFF.

At least ten counts were recorded for this clonotype. The junction differs from germline at one of its ends, possibly a read error. V and J are TRBV2 and TRBJ1-3; D is uncertain. CDR3 length: 15 residues. Germline V CDR1 and CDR2: SNHLY, FYNNEI. CDR3 protein: CASSGRMLSRNTIYF. The CDR3 DNA follows: TGTGCCAGCAGTGGACGTATGCTCTCTAGAAACACCATATATTTT.

This clonotype was detected a few times. The genes are TRBV5-8 and TRBJ2-5, with D unclear. Germline V CDR1 and CDR2: SGHTS, YDEGEE. The CDR3 is 16 amino acids. V lost 4 bases and J 1 base, leaving 17 bases between the germline ends. CDR3 loop: CASSPGSRVTQETQYF. CDR3 coding DNA: TGTGCCAGCAGCCCCGGGTCGCGCGTAACCCAAGAGACCCAGTACTTC.

The rearrangement joins TRBV5-1 to TRBJ2-7, with D possibly being TRBD1 (6 bases). This CDR3 has 12 amino acids. The V end lost 3 bases, the J end lost 8 bases, and 12 bases lay between the germline ends. Germline CDR1 reads SGHRS; CDR2 reads YFSETQ. CDR3 residues: CASSYQGPKQYF. The DNA for the CDR3 is TGCGCCAGCAGCTACCAGGGGCCCAAGCAGTACTTC.

The chain joins TRBV7-6 to TRBJ1-1; 9 positions match TRBD1. CDR3 length: 18 residues. Unmatched junction bases numbered 11, after V lost 1 base and J lost 2 bases. The germline V gene encodes CDR1 SGHVS and CDR2 FNYEAQ. CDR3 nucleotide sequence: TGTGCCAGCAGCTTAGGCACAGACAGGGGGATAGGAAACACTGAAGCTTTCTTT. Translation gives CASSLGTDRGIGNTEAFF.

The gene calls are TRBV9 and TRBJ2-7, with D tentatively TRBD1 (5 bases). The V and J ends lost 3 bases and 1 base respectively, with 8 bases between them. The CDR3 consists of 13 residues. Germline loops: CDR1 SGDLS, CDR2 YYNGEE. The CDR3 DNA is TGTGCCAGCAGCGGCAGGGCATCCTACGAGCAGTACTTC. As protein: CASSGRASYEQYF.

This clonotype has at least ten counts. The rearrangement links TRBV7-2 to TRBJ1-1; D is ambiguous. Trimming stripped 5 bases from V and 4 bases from J, with 14 bases between. Per the germline V gene, CDR1 is SGHTA and CDR2 is FQGNSA. The CDR3 is 14 amino acids. The CDR3 DNA is TGTGCCAGCAGCCTGCAGCGGATGGGCACTGAAGCTTTCTTT. The encoded protein is CASSLQRMGTEAFF.

This clonotype was observed at least ten times. The chain has TRBV7-9 and TRBJ1-1; unclear D gene. The germline V gene has CDR1 SEHNR and CDR2 FQNEAQ (reference sequence). V gave up 6 bases and J gave up 0 bases, with 8 bases separating them. This CDR3 is 13 amino acids long. Here the CDR3 reads CASRPNMNTEAFF. The CDR3 coding sequence is TGTGCCAGCAGGCCCAACATGAACACTGAAGCTTTCTTT.

This clonotype has just a few counts. The J gene is TRBJ2-7, the V gene TRBV20-1; 7 bases map to TRBD2. The CDR3 covers 13 residues. J gave up 2 bases and V 5 bases, and 6 bases lay outside the gene matches. In germline, CDR1 is DFQATT, CDR2 SNEGSKA (reference sequence). The CDR3 DNA is TGCAGTGCTCGCGGGAGACAGACCTACGAGCAGTACTTC. Translation: CSARGRQTYEQYF.

V gene TRBV12-3 or TRBV12-4 combines with J gene TRBJ1-5; 9 bases agree with TRBD1. J gave up 3 bases and V 4 bases, and 10 bases lay outside the gene matches. This CDR3 is 17 amino acids long. The chain's CDR3 is CASSYPPDRGSNQPQHF. In DNA form, the CDR3 reads TGTGCCAGCAGTTACCCCCCGGACAGGGGATCCAATCAGCCCCAGCATTTT.

This clonotype was seen a handful of times. The chain joins TRBV5-5 to TRBJ1-4; D is unclear. This CDR3 is built from 13 residues. V lost 4 bases and J lost 8, with 12 bases in between. Germline V lookup: CDR1 SGHKS, CDR2 YYEKEE (reference sequence). CDR3 nucleotides: TGTGCCAGCAGCGATTTCGGCGTCGAAAAACTGTTTTTT. Protein: CASSDFGVEKLFF.

This clonotype was recorded many times. V is TRBV9 and J is TRBJ2-7; D assignment may be TRBD1 or TRBD2 (5 bases each). V was trimmed by 3 bases and J by 6 bases, leaving 10 bases between them. CDR3 length equals 12 residues. The germline gives CDR1 SGDLS, CDR2 YYNGEE. The CDR3 DNA is TGTGCCAGCAGCGGTGGGGACGCCGAGCAGTACTTC. This translates into CASSGGDAEQYF.

The V call is TRBV9, the J call TRBJ1-1; D is unresolved. Per the germline V gene, CDR1 is SGDLS and CDR2 is YYNGEE. Trimming pared 4 bases from V and 8 bases from J, leaving 12 bases between. The CDR3 spans 12 residues. For the CDR3, the DNA is TGTGCCAGCAGCCAAGAGGCAACCGAAGCTTTCTTT. The encoded protein is CASSQEATEAFF.

This chain joins TRBV14 and TRBJ2-7; no clear D. The V end lost 2 bases, the J end lost 0 bases, and 11 bases lay between the germline ends. This CDR3 region has 15 residues. Germline-derived CDR1 and CDR2 are SGHDN and FVKESK. In nucleotides, the CDR3 is TGTGCCAGCAGCCAATGGGCGGAAATCTCCTACGAGCAGTACTTC. It translates to CASSQWAEISYEQYF.

The rearrangement links TRBV19 to TRBJ1-1, with 11 bases fitting TRBD1. V dropped 8 bases and J dropped 7; count of bases not matched to a gene: 12. Per germline, CDR1 LNHDA and CDR2 SQIVND (reference sequence). The CDR3 contains 15 residues. The DNA for the CDR3 is TGTGCCAGTGACTCCGGACAGGGGGCAAGTAATGAAGCTTTCTTT. As protein: CASDSGQGASNEAFF. Looking up the rest from reference TRBV19 and TRBJ1-1 gives the full variable domain: DGGITQSPKYLFRKEGQNVTLSCEQNLNHDAMYWYRQDPGQGLRLIYYSQIVNDFQKGDIAEGYSVSREKKESFPLTVTSAQKNPTAFYLCASDSGQGASNEAFFGQGTRLTVV.

CDR3 nucleotide sequence: TGCGCCAGCAGCTGGGACAGAGTCTATGGCTACACCTTC. It is translated as CASSWDRVYGYTF. The chain uses TRBV4-1 and TRBJ1-2; TRBD1 agrees at 7 bases. From germline, CDR1 is MGHRA and CDR2 YSYEKL. V shed 5 bases and J 4 bases; nucleotides not matched to a gene: 4. This CDR3 spans 13 amino acids.